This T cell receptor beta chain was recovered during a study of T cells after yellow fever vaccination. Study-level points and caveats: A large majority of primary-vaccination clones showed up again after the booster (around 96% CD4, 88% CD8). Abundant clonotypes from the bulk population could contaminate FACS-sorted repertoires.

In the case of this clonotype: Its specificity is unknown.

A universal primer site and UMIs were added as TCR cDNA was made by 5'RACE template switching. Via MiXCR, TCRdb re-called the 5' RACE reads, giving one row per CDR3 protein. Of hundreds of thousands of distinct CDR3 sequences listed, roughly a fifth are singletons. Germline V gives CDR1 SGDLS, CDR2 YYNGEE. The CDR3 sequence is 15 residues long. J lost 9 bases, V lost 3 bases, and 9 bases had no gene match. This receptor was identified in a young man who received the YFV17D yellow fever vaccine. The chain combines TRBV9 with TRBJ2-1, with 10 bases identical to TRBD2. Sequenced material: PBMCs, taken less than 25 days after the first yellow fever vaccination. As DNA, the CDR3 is TGTGCCAGCAGCGGAGGAGCGGGGGGGTCGCCTGAGCAGTTCTTC. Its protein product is CASSGGAGGSPEQFF.